The 10 T cell receptor beta chains presented below share a single source sample, sequenced in a study of post-analysis software for immune sequencing data. Study results and caveats: Controls showed lower frequencies than patients for roughly five TRBV segments, and TRBV5-6, TRBV5-1 and TRBV20-1 were among these.

Antigen specificity for these receptors is unknown. cDNA libraries for TCR beta contained unique molecular identifiers. TCRdb re-derived calls from the PCR reads in MiXCR, one entry per CDR3 protein. Seen here are roughly 670,000 distinct CDR3 sequences, 55% to 60% observed once, and the top ten hold about 10%. The sample consisted of blood. Receptors originate from a girl aged 2-9 years with multiple sclerosis.

The genes are TRBV4-3 and TRBJ2-1, with TRBD2 matching over 7 bases. Germline assignment: CDR1 LGHNA and CDR2 YSLEER. The CDR3 covers 18 residues. V lost 1 base to trimming and J lost 7 bases; unmatched junction nucleotides: 16. Here the CDR3 reads CASSQGRLARGLRNEQFF. CDR3 in DNA: TGCGCCAGCAGCCAAGGTCGACTAGCACGGGGTTTGAGGAATGAGCAGTTCTTC.

The V call is TRBV29-1, the J call TRBJ2-5; tentative D call: TRBD2 (6 bases). V was clipped by 2 bases and J by 11 bases, with 9 bases between them. The germline V gene encodes CDR1 SQVTM and CDR2 ANQGSEA. This CDR3 contains 10 residues. The CDR3 is CSVEWGEQYF. The CDR3 DNA is TGCAGCGTTGAATGGGGGGAGCAGTACTTC.

A few counts support this clonotype. The chain joins TRBV24-1 to TRBJ2-5, with 13 positions matching TRBD2. The trim removed 4 bases at V and 4 bases at J, leaving 5 bases unmatched. Germline values: CDR1 KGHDR, CDR2 SFDVKD. The CDR3 extends over 16 amino acids. Here the CDR3 reads CATSDRGLAGAETQYF. DNA for the CDR3: TGTGCCACCAGTGACCGCGGACTAGCGGGAGCAGAGACCCAGTACTTC.

The chain couples TRBV10-3 to TRBJ2-3; 7 nucleotides match TRBD2. The CDR3 length is 14 residues. V shed 6 bases and J 0 bases; nucleotides not matched to a gene: 3. Germline CDR1 ENHRY, CDR2 SYGVKD. CDR3 in amino acids: CAISRGLSTDTQYF. CDR3 sequence (DNA): TGTGCCATCAGCCGGGGACTAAGCACAGATACGCAGTATTTT.

This chain uses TRBV12-3 or TRBV12-4 with TRBJ1-2; D is possibly TRBD1 (6 bases). There are 17 residues in the CDR3. The V end lost 5 bases, the J end lost 3 bases, and 22 bases lay between the germline ends. The CDR3 region has the DNA TGTGCCAGCAGTCCAGGCCAGGGGATGTCCTTGTACTATGGCTACACCTTC. Translating it yields CASSPGQGMSLYYGYTF.

The V gene is TRBV11-2, the J gene TRBJ2-3; 10 positions match TRBD2. The CDR3 spans 18 residues. V gave up 1 base and J gave up 5 bases; unmatched junction bases: 12. Germline V gene sequence: CDR1 SGHAT, CDR2 FQNNGV. CDR3 in amino acids: CASSLGMLAGEGGDTQYF. The CDR3 coding sequence is TGTGCCAGCAGCTTAGGAATGCTAGCGGGAGAAGGCGGAGATACGCAGTATTTT.

This chain links TRBV4-1 with TRBJ1-5; no firm D call. The CDR3 spans 15 residues. Looked up from germline, CDR1 is MGHRA and CDR2 is YSYEKL. The V gene lost 1 base and the J gene lost 3 bases, with 10 bases spanning the gap. The CDR3 DNA follows: TGCGCCAGCAGCCAAGCGTGGGCGAACAATCAGCCCCAGCATTTT. Its translation is CASSQAWANNQPQHF.

The chain carries TRBV5-1 and TRBJ1-1; the match to TRBD1 covers 7 bases. Germline assignment: CDR1 SGHRS and CDR2 YFSETQ. After removal of 2 bases from V and 10 bases from J, the junction contained 8 bases not matched to a gene. The CDR3 sequence is 13 residues long. The CDR3 region has the DNA TGCGCCAGCAGCTTTGGAGGACAGGAGAGAGCTTTCTTT. Its translation: CASSFGGQERAFF.

The chain links TRBV5-1 to TRBJ2-6, with a possible D match to TRBD2 (5 bases). This CDR3 comprises 16 residues. Germline V gene data show CDR1 as SGHRS and CDR2 as YFSETQ. Trimming pared 2 bases from V and 0 bases from J, leaving 9 bases between. The CDR3 spells CASSFGRDSGANVLTF. The CDR3 bases are TGCGCCAGCAGCTTCGGCCGGGACTCTGGGGCCAACGTCCTGACTTTC.

V usage is TRBV5-1 and J usage is TRBJ2-5, with 7 nucleotides matching TRBD2. The CDR3 is 14 residues long. V shed 5 bases, J shed 11 bases, and the junction held 15 bases outside the gene matches. Per germline, CDR1 SGHRS and CDR2 YFSETQ. The CDR3 nucleotides read TGCGCCAGCAGAGGTGGCGGGAGTTTCGATGAGCAGTACTTC. This encodes CASRGGGSFDEQYF.